The 31 T cell receptor beta chains below all came from one sample that was sequenced in a study of control samples from healthy donors and cancer patients. Produced via immunoSEQ multiplex PCR; TCRdb's table is partial and in-frame only. The sample lists 35,000 to 45,000 clones; roughly 85% were seen once. The sequenced material came from blood. The receptors were gathered from a man aged 60 to 75 in good health.

CDR3 nucleotides: TGTGCCAGCAGTTTGTCGAATGAGCAGTTCTTC. Protein product: CASSLSNEQFF. The chain joins TRBV12-3 or TRBV12-4 to TRBJ2-1; no firm D call. The CDR3 has 11 residues. Deletions cut 3 bases from V and 7 bases from J, with 4 bases between.

This clone was counted between two and nine times. This rearrangement joins TRBV5-3 to TRBJ2-1, with D perhaps matching TRBD2 (5 bases). TRBV5-3 counts as an open reading frame of uncertain function. Trimming left V 0 bases short and J 8 bases short, with 12 bases between. The CDR3 spans 14 residues. Here the CDR3 DNA reads TGTGCCAGAAGCTTGGCGAGTGCGCGGGATGAGCAGTTCTTC. Encoded protein: CARSLASARDEQFF.

This clone has a single count. J is TRBJ2-5 and V is TRBV7-9, with D uncertain. The CDR3 spans 13 residues. Germline-derived CDR1 and CDR2 are SEHNR and FQNEAQ (reference sequence). The ends were cut back, 3 bases at V and 5 bases at J, with 10 bases in the middle. CDR3 DNA: TGTGCCAGCAGCTTGTGGGGTGGGGAGACCCAGTACTTC. Amino acid sequence: CASSLWGGETQYF.

This clone was counted between two and nine times. This chain connects TRBV30 to TRBJ1-5; no firm D call. V lost 3 bases and J lost 1, with 10 bases in between. The CDR3 is 14 residues long. Germline loops: CDR1 GTSNPN, CDR2 SVGIG (reference sequence). The CDR3 is CAWRFPGSNQPQHF. CDR3 DNA: TGTGCCTGGAGGTTTCCCGGGAGCAATCAGCCCCAGCATTTT.

V and J are TRBV28 and TRBJ2-1; 8 bases align to TRBD1. The V gene's germline CDR1 is MDHEN and CDR2 SYDVKM. J was trimmed by 13 bases and V by 5 bases; bases with no gene match: 13. The CDR3 length is 14 residues. The CDR3 protein is CASSTPRFGTGQFF. The CDR3 nucleotides read TGTGCCAGCAGTACTCCAAGGTTCGGGACAGGTCAGTTCTTC. Filled out from reference TRBV28 and TRBJ2-1, the complete variable domain reads DVKVTQSSRYLVKRTGEKVFLECVQDMDHENMFWYRQDPGLGLRLIYFSYDVKMKEKGDIPEGYSVSREKKERFSLILESASTNQTSMYLCASSTPRFGTGQFFGPGTRLTVL.

This rearrangement joins TRBV7-2 to TRBJ2-1; 11 bases map to TRBD1. The germline V gene has CDR1 SGHTA and CDR2 FQGNSA. The CDR3 spans 15 residues. J lost 9 bases, V lost 4 bases, and 8 bases had no gene match. CDR3 sequence (DNA): TGTGCCAGCAGCTCAACCGGGACAGGGGGTATTGAGCAGTTCTTC. Amino acid sequence: CASSSTGTGGIEQFF.

The V and J genes are TRBV21-1 and TRBJ1-1; the table's TRBD1 call for D was not verified on the DNA. TRBV21-1 is a listed pseudogene. The CDR3 consists of 16 residues. CDR3 sequence reads: CASSIQGRRRWTEAFF. In DNA form, the CDR3 reads TGTGCCAGCAGCATACAGGGGCGCCGGAGGTGGACTGAAGCTTTCTTT.

This clone was recorded only once. The genes are TRBV5-6 and TRBJ1-2; 7 nucleotides line up with TRBD1. This CDR3 has 15 residues. CDR1 SGHDT and CDR2 YYEEEE come from the germline V gene. The V segment lost 4 bases and the J segment 7 bases; nucleotides outside the gene matches: 13. The CDR3 sequence: CASSPNRGLTGGYTF. CDR3 DNA: TGTGCCAGCAGCCCGAACAGGGGCCTCACCGGTGGCTACACCTTC.

This clone was found a few times. This chain uses TRBV2 with TRBJ1-5, with a tentative D call TRBD1 (6 bases). V shed 7 bases and J shed 6 bases, with 13 bases lying between them. The CDR3 consists of 13 residues. Germline V gene data show CDR1 as SNHLY and CDR2 as FYNNEI. The CDR3 loop is CASTVEGGQPQHF. The CDR3 region has the DNA TGTGCCAGCACGGTCGAAGGGGGTCAGCCCCAGCATTTT.

The chain joins TRBV7-3 to TRBJ1-1; D is uncertain. Germline CDR1 is SGHTA and CDR2 is FQGTGA. Trimming stripped 3 bases from V and 3 bases from J, with 8 bases between. The CDR3 contains 13 residues. This CDR3 reads CASSFSLDTEAFF. CDR3 DNA sequence: TGTGCCAGCAGCTTTTCCCTGGACACTGAAGCTTTCTTT. Looking up the rest from reference TRBV7-3 and TRBJ1-1 gives the full variable domain: GAGVSQTPSNKVTEKGKYVELRCDPISGHTALYWYRQSLGQGPEFLIYFQGTGAADDSGLPNDRFFAVRPEGSVSTLKIQRTERGDSAVYLCASSFSLDTEAFFGQGTRLTVV.

This sequence joins TRBV24-1 and TRBJ1-6; D is perhaps TRBD1 (5 bases). This CDR3 contains 18 residues. Trimming stripped 8 bases from V and 5 bases from J, with 24 bases between. CDR1 and CDR2 from the germline V gene are KGHDR and SFDVKD. The CDR3 sequence is CATITPDNRRPNNSPLHF. The DNA of the CDR3 is TGTGCCACCATTACGCCGGACAATCGACGTCCGAATAATTCACCCCTCCACTTT.

The V and J genes are TRBV18 and TRBJ2-1; 10 bases map to TRBD1. The length of the CDR3 is 16 residues. Per the germline V gene, CDR1 is KGHSH and CDR2 is LQKENI. V lost 6 bases, J lost 9 bases, and 14 bases stayed unmatched. DNA for the CDR3: TGTGCCAGCTCCACGTCCGGGACAGGGGCATCGGGTGAGCAGTTCTTC. This sequence encodes CASSTSGTGASGEQFF.

This chain connects TRBV2 to TRBJ1-1; 8 bases map to TRBD1. V shed 3 bases and J 3 bases; nucleotides not matched to a gene: 6. Germline CDR1 reads SNHLY; CDR2 reads FYNNEI. CDR3 length: 15 amino acids. Here the CDR3 reads CASSDGRGRDTEAFF. The CDR3 DNA reads TGTGCCAGCAGTGACGGCAGGGGGCGCGACACTGAAGCTTTCTTT. The entire variable domain, with the rest obtained from reference TRBV2 and TRBJ1-1, is as follows: EPEVTQTPSHQVTQMGQEVILRCVPISNHLYFYWYRQILGQKVEFLVSFYNNEISEKSEIFDDQFSVERPDGSNFTLKIRSTKLEDSAMYFCASSDGRGRDTEAFFGQGTRLTVV.

The chain combines TRBV6-6 with TRBJ1-2, with TRBD1 as a possible D gene (6 bases). This CDR3 is built from 16 residues. Germline-derived CDR1 and CDR2 are MNHNY and SVGAGI (reference sequence). Between the trimmed V and J ends, which lost 5 bases and 2 bases, there was a span of 18 bases. This chain's CDR3 is CASSPNQGRTNYGYTF. The DNA of the CDR3 is TGTGCCAGCAGTCCGAATCAGGGGCGGACGAACTATGGCTACACCTTC.

This rearrangement joins TRBV5-6 to TRBJ2-6; tentatively, D is TRBD2 (5 bases). The CDR3 spans 16 residues. Trimming removed 0 bases at V and 4 bases at J, with 11 bases between. Germline loops: CDR1 SGHDT, CDR2 YYEEEE. The CDR3 bases are TGTGCCAGCAGCTTGGAAGGACCGGGGGGGGCCAACGTCCTGACTTTC. The encoded protein is CASSLEGPGGANVLTF.

The chain employs TRBV4-2 and TRBJ2-4, with D perhaps TRBD2 (5 bases). The length of the CDR3 is 14 residues. V lost 0 bases to trimming and J lost 8 bases, with 11 bases between them. The germline CDR1 and CDR2 sequences are LGHNA and YNFKEQ. The CDR3 spells CASSQDLTGYIQYF. CDR3 nucleotides: TGTGCCAGCAGCCAAGATTTAACGGGATACATTCAGTACTTC.

The gene calls are TRBV30 and TRBJ2-1; the match to TRBD2 covers 11 bases. CDR1 is GTSNPN and CDR2 is SVGIG in the germline V gene (reference sequence). The J segment lost 10 bases and the V segment lost 2 bases, leaving 10 bases of the junction unmatched. This CDR3 is built from 15 residues. The CDR3 region is CAWSTGLAVLGEQFF. The CDR3 coding sequence is TGTGCCTGGAGTACGGGACTAGCGGTTCTCGGAGAGCAGTTCTTC. The full variable domain, its missing parts supplied by reference TRBV30 and TRBJ2-1, is SQTIHQWPATLVQPVGSPLSLECTVEGTSNPNLYWYRQAAGRGLQLLFYSVGIGQISSEVPQNLSASRPQDRQFILSSKKLLLSDSGFYLCAWSTGLAVLGEQFFGPGTRLTVL.

This chain links TRBV9 with TRBJ1-4; D remains unclear. This CDR3 contains 15 residues. Germline V gene lookup returns CDR1 SGDLS and CDR2 YYNGEE. V lost 4 bases, J lost 8 bases, and 18 bases lay in between. The CDR3 DNA reads as TGTGCCAGCAGCCTCTCCAGCAGGAATGGCGAAAAACTGTTTTTT. Its protein is CASSLSSRNGEKLFF. Full variable domain (rest looked up from reference TRBV9 and TRBJ1-4): DSGVTQTPKHLITATGQRVTLRCSPRSGDLSVYWYQQSLDQGLQFLIQYYNGEERAKGNILERFSAQQFPDLHSELNLSSLELGDSALYFCASSLSSRNGEKLFFGSGTQLSVL.

The V and J genes are TRBV3-1 (or the pseudogene TRBV3-2) and TRBJ1-5; no firm D call. V lost 1 base to trimming and J lost 3 bases, with 7 bases between them. The CDR3 spans 14 residues. Per the germline V gene, CDR1 is LGHDT and CDR2 is YNNKEL (reference sequence). CDR3 amino acids: CASSQGPVNQPQHF. CDR3 coding DNA: TGTGCCAGCAGCCAAGGCCCAGTCAATCAGCCCCAGCATTTT.

The chain uses TRBV19 and TRBJ1-2; the D gene is possibly TRBD1 (5 bases). CDR3 length: 15 residues. Germline loops: CDR1 LNHDA, CDR2 SQIVND (reference sequence). The V gene lost 3 bases and the J gene lost 2 bases, with 13 bases spanning the gap. CDR3: CASSIQGAGNYGYTF. CDR3 nucleotide sequence: TGTGCCAGTAGTATTCAGGGTGCCGGCAACTATGGCTACACCTTC.

This chain uses TRBV10-1 with TRBJ2-7; possibly TRBD1 or TRBD2 for D (6 bases each). Looked up from germline, CDR1 is WNHNN and CDR2 is SYGVQD (reference sequence). V was trimmed by 5 bases and J by 6 bases, leaving 11 bases between them. The CDR3 extends over 12 amino acids. The CDR3 loop reads CASSRLGGEQYF. DNA of the CDR3: TGCGCCAGCAGTAGACTAGGGGGCGAGCAGTACTTC.

The rearrangement joins TRBV19 to TRBJ1-2, with 9 nucleotides matching TRBD1. Germline V gene lookup returns CDR1 LNHDA and CDR2 SQIVND (reference sequence). V was clipped by 2 bases and J by 6 bases; unmatched bases: 1. The CDR3 sequence is 13 residues long. CDR3 DNA sequence: TGTGCCAGTAGTATAACAGGGGGCAATGGCTACACCTTC. It specifies CASSITGGNGYTF.

The chain couples TRBV3-1 (or the pseudogene TRBV3-2) to TRBJ1-3, with D tentatively TRBD1 (5 bases). V lost 0 bases to trimming and J lost 4 bases, with 19 bases between them. CDR1 is LGHDT and CDR2 is YNNKEL in the germline V gene (reference sequence). The CDR3 is 18 residues long. CDR3 coding DNA: TGTGCCAGCAGCCAAGATCTAGGGGCAGGAGACTCCGGAAACACCATATATTTT. Translated, it gives CASSQDLGAGDSGNTIYF.

This clone was seen more than once but under ten times. J is TRBJ2-1 and V is TRBV6-4, with 8 bases lining up with TRBD2. CDR3 length: 15 amino acids. The V segment lost 2 bases and the J segment 6 bases; nucleotides outside the gene matches: 6. CDR1 is MRHNA, CDR2 SNTAGT, per germline. CDR3 coding DNA: TGTGCCAGCAGTGACCCCGGGAGGGCCGTCAATGAGCAGTTCTTC. This codes for CASSDPGRAVNEQFF.

The J gene is TRBJ1-5, the V gene TRBV19; 10 nucleotides agree with TRBD1. Germline V CDR1 and CDR2: LNHDA, SQIVND (reference sequence). The length of the CDR3 is 16 residues. V was pared by 7 bases and J by 1 base, with 7 bases of the junction left unmatched. The CDR3 loop is CASKRDRGISNQPQHF. CDR3 in DNA: TGTGCCAGTAAGCGGGACAGGGGAATAAGCAATCAGCCCCAGCATTTT. Full variable domain (rest looked up from reference TRBV19 and TRBJ1-5): DGGITQSPKYLFRKEGQNVTLSCEQNLNHDAMYWYRQDPGQGLRLIYYSQIVNDFQKGDIAEGYSVSREKKESFPLTVTSAQKNPTAFYLCASKRDRGISNQPQHFGDGTRLSIL.

The chain employs TRBV2 and TRBJ1-2; 7 nucleotides line up with TRBD1. Germline CDR1 is SNHLY and CDR2 is FYNNEI. The CDR3 contains 14 residues. The V and J ends lost 5 bases and 7 bases, in that order; junction bases with no gene match: 10. The CDR3 here is CASSINTGAVGYTF. CDR3 nucleotide sequence: TGTGCCAGCAGTATTAATACAGGGGCGGTTGGCTACACCTTC. The full variable domain, rest sourced from reference TRBV2 and TRBJ1-2, is EPEVTQTPSHQVTQMGQEVILRCVPISNHLYFYWYRQILGQKVEFLVSFYNNEISEKSEIFDDQFSVERPDGSNFTLKIRSTKLEDSAMYFCASSINTGAVGYTFGSGTRLTVV.

The chain uses TRBV7-8 and TRBJ2-2, with D hard to call. The germline V gene has CDR1 SGHVS and CDR2 FQNEAQ. This CDR3 spans 16 amino acids. Trimming stripped 2 bases from V and 1 base from J, with 11 bases between. The CDR3 DNA is TGTGCCAGCAGCTTACTGTCGGCAGGGAACACCGGGGAGCTGTTTTTT. It is translated as CASSLLSAGNTGELFF. The full variable domain, with the rest looked up from reference TRBV7-8 and TRBJ2-2, is GAGVSQSPRYKVAKRGQDVALRCDPISGHVSLFWYQQALGQGPEFLTYFQNEAQLDKSGLPSDRFFAERPEGSVSTLKIQRTQQEDSAVYLCASSLLSAGNTGELFFGEGSRLTVL.

The gene calls are TRBV6-2 or TRBV6-3 and TRBJ1-2, with TRBD1 identical over 8 bases. The J segment lost 2 bases and the V segment lost 2 bases, leaving 7 bases of the junction unmatched. This CDR3 has 16 residues. Germline V gene data show CDR1 as MNHEY and CDR2 as SVGEGT. CDR3 region: CASSYDRGSLNYGYTF. CDR3 DNA: TGTGCCAGCAGTTACGACAGGGGTTCCCTCAACTATGGCTACACCTTC.

This chain connects TRBV7-9 to TRBJ1-2; perhaps TRBD1 as D (5 bases). This CDR3 is 15 amino acids long. Trimming pared 5 bases from V and 4 bases from J, leaving 17 bases between. Germline V gene data show CDR1 as SEHNR and CDR2 as FQNEAQ (reference sequence). The CDR3 reads CASSLRTGGSYGYTF. Written as DNA, the CDR3 is TGTGCCAGCAGCCTTCGGACCGGGGGTAGCTATGGCTACACCTTC. Full variable domain (remainder filled in from reference TRBV7-9 and TRBJ1-2): DTGVSQNPRHKITKRGQNVTFRCDPISEHNRLYWYRQTLGQGPEFLTYFQNEAQLEKSRLLSDRFSAERPKGSFSTLEIQRTEQGDSAMYLCASSLRTGGSYGYTFGSGTRLTVV.

The V call is TRBV19, the J call TRBJ1-5; 7 nucleotides match TRBD1. The CDR3 spans 15 residues. CDR1 is LNHDA, CDR2 SQIVND, per germline (reference sequence). With 5 bases clipped from V and 2 bases from J, the junction kept 6 bases outside the gene matches. The CDR3 here is CASSARTGGNQPQHF. CDR3 bases: TGTGCCAGTAGTGCCCGGACAGGAGGCAATCAGCCCCAGCATTTT.

The J gene is TRBJ2-6, the V gene TRBV30, with D possibly being TRBD2 (6 bases). Looked up from germline, CDR1 is GTSNPN and CDR2 is SVGIG (reference sequence). The germline V and J ends were trimmed by 1 base and 0 bases, with 7 bases remaining between them. CDR3 length equals 15 residues. The CDR3 here is CAWSAGSSGANVLTF. CDR3 DNA: TGTGCCTGGAGTGCCGGGAGCTCTGGGGCCAACGTCCTGACTTTC.